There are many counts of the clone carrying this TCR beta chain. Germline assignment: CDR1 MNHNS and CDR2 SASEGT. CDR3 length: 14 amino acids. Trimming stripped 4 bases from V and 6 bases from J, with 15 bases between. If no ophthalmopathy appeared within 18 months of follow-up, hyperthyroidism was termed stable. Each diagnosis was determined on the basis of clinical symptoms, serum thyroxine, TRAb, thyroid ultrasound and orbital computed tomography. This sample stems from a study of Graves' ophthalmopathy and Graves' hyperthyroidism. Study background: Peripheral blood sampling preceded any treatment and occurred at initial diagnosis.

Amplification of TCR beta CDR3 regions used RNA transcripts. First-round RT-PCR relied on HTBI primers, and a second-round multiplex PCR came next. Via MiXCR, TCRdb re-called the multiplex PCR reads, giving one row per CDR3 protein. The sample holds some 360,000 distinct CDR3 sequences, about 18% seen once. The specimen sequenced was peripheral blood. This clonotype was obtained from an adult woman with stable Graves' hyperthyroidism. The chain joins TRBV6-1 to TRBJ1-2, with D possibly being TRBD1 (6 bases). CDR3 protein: CASSAAAGVDGYTF. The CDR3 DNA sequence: TGTGCCAGCAGTGCGGCGGCAGGGGTGGATGGCTACACCTTC.